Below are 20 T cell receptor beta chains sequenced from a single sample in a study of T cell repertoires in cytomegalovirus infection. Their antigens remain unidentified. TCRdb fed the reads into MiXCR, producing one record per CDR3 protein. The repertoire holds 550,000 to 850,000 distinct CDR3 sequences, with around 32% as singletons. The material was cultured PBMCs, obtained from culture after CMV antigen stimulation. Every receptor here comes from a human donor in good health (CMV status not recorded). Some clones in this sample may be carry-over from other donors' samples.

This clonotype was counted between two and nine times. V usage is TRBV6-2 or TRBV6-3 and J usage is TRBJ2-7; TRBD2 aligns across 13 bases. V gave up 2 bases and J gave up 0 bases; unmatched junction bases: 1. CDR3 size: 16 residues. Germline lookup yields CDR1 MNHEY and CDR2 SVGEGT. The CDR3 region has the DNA TGTGCCAGCAGTTACCGACTAGCGGGAGGCTCCTACGAGCAGTACTTC. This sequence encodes CASSYRLAGGSYEQYF.

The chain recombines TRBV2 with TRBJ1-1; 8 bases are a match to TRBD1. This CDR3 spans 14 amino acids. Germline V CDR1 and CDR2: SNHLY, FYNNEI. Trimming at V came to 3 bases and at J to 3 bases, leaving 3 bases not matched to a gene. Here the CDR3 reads CASSDHRGYTEAFF. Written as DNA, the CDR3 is TGTGCCAGCAGTGACCACAGGGGGTACACTGAAGCTTTCTTT.

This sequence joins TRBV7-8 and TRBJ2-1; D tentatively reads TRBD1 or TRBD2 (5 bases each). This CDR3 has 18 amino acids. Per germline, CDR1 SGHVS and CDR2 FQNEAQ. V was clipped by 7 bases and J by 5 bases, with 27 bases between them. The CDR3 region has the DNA TGTGCCAGCAACCCCAGGGCCTATCAAGTGTTGAGGGACAATGAGCAGTTCTTC. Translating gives CASNPRAYQVLRDNEQFF.

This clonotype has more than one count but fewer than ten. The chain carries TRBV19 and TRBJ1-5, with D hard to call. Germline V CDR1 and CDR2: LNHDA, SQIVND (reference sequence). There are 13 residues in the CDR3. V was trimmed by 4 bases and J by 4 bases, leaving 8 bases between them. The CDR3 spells CASSTIGNQPQHF. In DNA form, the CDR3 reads TGTGCCAGTAGTACGATTGGAAATCAGCCCCAGCATTTT.

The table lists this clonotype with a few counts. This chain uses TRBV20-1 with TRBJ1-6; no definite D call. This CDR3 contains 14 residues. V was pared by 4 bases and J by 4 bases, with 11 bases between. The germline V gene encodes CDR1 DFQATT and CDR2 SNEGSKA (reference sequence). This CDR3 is CSATRAGYNSPLHF. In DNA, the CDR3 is TGCAGTGCTACGCGGGCAGGTTATAATTCACCCCTCCACTTT.

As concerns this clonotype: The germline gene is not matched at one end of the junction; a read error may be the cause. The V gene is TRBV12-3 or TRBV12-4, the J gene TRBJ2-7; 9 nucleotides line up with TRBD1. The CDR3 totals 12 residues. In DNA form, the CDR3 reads TGTGCCAGCACCATGGGGACAGGGAAGATGTTCTTC. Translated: CASTMGTGKMFF.

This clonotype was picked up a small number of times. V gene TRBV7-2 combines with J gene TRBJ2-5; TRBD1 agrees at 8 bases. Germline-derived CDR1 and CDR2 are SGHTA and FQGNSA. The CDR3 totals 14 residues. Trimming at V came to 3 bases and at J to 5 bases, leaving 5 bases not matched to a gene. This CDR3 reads CASSFWTGPETQYF. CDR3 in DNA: TGTGCCAGCAGCTTCTGGACAGGGCCCGAGACCCAGTACTTC.

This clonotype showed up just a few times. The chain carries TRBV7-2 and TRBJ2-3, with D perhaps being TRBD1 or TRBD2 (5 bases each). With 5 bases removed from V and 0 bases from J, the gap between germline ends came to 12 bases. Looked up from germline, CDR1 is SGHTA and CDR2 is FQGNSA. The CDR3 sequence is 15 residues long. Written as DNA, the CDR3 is TGTGCCAGCAGCGGGCTAGGGGACAGCACAGATACGCAGTATTTT. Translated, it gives CASSGLGDSTDTQYF.

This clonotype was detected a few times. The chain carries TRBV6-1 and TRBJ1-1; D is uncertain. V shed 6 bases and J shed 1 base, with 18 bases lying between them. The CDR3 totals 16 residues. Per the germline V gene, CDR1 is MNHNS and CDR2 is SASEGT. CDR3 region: CASSRRPGKGNTEAFF. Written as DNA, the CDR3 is TGTGCCAGCAGCAGGAGACCGGGGAAGGGGAACACTGAAGCTTTCTTT.

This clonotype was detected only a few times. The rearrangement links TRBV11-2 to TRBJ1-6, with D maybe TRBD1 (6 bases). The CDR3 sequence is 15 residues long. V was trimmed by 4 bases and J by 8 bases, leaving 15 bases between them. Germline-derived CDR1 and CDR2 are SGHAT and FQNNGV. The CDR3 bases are TGTGCCAGCAGCTCTTACAGGGAATCTCATTCACCCCTCCACTTT. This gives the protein CASSSYRESHSPLHF.

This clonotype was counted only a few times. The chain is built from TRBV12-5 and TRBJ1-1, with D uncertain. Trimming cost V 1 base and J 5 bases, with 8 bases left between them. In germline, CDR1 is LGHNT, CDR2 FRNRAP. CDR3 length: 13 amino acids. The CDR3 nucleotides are TGTGCTAGTGGTTTGGGGGGTTGGACTGAAGCTTTCTTT. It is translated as CASGLGGWTEAFF.

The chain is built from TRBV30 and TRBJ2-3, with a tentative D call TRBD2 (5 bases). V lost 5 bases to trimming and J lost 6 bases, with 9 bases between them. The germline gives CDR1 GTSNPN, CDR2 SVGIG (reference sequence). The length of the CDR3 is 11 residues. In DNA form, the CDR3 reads TGTGCCTGGGTGCGAGGGGATACGCAGTATTTT. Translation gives CAWVRGDTQYF.

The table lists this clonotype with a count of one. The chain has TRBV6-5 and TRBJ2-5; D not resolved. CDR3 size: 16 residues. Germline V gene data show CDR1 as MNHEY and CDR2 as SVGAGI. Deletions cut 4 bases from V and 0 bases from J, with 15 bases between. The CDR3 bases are TGTGCCAGCAGTTGGCGTGGTTTATCTTACCAAGAGACCCAGTACTTC. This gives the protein CASSWRGLSYQETQYF.

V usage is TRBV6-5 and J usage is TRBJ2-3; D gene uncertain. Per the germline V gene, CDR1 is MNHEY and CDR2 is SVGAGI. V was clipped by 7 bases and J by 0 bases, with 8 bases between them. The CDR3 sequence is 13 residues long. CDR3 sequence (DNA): TGTGCCAGCACTCAGGTTAGCACAGATACGCAGTATTTT. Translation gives CASTQVSTDTQYF.

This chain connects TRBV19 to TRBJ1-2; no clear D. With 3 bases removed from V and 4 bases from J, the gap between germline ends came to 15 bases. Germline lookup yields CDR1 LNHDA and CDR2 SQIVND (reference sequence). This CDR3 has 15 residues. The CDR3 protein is CASSIQSVISYGYTF. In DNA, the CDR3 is TGTGCCAGTAGTATTCAGAGCGTCATTAGCTATGGCTACACCTTC.

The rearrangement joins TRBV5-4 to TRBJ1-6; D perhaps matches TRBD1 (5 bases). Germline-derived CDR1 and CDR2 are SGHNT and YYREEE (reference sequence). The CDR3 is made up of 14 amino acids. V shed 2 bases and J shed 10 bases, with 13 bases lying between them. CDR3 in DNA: TGTGCCAGCAGCTTACCCGGGACTTTCTCACCCCTCCACTTT. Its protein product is CASSLPGTFSPLHF.

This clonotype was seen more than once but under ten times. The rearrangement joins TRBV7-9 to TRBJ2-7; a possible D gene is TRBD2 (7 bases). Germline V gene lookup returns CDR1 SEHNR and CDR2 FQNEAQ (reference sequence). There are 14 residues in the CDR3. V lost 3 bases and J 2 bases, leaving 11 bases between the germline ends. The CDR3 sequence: CASSFAGATYEQYF. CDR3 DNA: TGTGCCAGCAGCTTTGCGGGGGCGACCTACGAGCAGTACTTC.

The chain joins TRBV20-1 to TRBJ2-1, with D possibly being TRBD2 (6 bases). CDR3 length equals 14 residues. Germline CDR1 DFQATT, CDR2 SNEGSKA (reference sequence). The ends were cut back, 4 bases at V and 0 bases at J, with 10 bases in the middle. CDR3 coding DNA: TGCAGTGCTAACGGCGGGATCTCCTACAATGAGCAGTTCTTC. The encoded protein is CSANGGISYNEQFF.

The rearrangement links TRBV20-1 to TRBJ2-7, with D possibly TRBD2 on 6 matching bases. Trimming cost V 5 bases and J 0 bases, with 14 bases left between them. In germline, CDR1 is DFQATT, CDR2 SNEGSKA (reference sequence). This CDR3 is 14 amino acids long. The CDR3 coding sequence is TGCAGTGCTCGACCGGGAGTATCCTCCTACGAGCAGTACTTC. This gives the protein CSARPGVSSYEQYF.

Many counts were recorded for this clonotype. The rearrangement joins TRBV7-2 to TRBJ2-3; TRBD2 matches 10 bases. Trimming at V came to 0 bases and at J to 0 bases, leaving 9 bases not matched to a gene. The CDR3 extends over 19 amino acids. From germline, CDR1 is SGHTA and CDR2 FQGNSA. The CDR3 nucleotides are TGTGCCAGCAGCTTAGCCGTTACTAGCGGGGCTCCTAGCACAGATACGCAGTATTTT. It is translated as CASSLAVTSGAPSTDTQYF.